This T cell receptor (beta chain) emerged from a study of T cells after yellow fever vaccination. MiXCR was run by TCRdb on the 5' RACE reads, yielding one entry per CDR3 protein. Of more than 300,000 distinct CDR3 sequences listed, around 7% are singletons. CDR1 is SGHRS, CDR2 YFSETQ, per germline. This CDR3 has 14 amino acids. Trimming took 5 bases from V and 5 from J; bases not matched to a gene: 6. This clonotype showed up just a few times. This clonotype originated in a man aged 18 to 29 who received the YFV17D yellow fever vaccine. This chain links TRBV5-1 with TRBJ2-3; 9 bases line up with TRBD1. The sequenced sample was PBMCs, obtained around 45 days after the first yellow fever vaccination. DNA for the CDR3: TGCGCCAGCAGTGAACAGGGGGCGGGAGATACGCAGTATTTT. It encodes CASSEQGAGDTQYF.